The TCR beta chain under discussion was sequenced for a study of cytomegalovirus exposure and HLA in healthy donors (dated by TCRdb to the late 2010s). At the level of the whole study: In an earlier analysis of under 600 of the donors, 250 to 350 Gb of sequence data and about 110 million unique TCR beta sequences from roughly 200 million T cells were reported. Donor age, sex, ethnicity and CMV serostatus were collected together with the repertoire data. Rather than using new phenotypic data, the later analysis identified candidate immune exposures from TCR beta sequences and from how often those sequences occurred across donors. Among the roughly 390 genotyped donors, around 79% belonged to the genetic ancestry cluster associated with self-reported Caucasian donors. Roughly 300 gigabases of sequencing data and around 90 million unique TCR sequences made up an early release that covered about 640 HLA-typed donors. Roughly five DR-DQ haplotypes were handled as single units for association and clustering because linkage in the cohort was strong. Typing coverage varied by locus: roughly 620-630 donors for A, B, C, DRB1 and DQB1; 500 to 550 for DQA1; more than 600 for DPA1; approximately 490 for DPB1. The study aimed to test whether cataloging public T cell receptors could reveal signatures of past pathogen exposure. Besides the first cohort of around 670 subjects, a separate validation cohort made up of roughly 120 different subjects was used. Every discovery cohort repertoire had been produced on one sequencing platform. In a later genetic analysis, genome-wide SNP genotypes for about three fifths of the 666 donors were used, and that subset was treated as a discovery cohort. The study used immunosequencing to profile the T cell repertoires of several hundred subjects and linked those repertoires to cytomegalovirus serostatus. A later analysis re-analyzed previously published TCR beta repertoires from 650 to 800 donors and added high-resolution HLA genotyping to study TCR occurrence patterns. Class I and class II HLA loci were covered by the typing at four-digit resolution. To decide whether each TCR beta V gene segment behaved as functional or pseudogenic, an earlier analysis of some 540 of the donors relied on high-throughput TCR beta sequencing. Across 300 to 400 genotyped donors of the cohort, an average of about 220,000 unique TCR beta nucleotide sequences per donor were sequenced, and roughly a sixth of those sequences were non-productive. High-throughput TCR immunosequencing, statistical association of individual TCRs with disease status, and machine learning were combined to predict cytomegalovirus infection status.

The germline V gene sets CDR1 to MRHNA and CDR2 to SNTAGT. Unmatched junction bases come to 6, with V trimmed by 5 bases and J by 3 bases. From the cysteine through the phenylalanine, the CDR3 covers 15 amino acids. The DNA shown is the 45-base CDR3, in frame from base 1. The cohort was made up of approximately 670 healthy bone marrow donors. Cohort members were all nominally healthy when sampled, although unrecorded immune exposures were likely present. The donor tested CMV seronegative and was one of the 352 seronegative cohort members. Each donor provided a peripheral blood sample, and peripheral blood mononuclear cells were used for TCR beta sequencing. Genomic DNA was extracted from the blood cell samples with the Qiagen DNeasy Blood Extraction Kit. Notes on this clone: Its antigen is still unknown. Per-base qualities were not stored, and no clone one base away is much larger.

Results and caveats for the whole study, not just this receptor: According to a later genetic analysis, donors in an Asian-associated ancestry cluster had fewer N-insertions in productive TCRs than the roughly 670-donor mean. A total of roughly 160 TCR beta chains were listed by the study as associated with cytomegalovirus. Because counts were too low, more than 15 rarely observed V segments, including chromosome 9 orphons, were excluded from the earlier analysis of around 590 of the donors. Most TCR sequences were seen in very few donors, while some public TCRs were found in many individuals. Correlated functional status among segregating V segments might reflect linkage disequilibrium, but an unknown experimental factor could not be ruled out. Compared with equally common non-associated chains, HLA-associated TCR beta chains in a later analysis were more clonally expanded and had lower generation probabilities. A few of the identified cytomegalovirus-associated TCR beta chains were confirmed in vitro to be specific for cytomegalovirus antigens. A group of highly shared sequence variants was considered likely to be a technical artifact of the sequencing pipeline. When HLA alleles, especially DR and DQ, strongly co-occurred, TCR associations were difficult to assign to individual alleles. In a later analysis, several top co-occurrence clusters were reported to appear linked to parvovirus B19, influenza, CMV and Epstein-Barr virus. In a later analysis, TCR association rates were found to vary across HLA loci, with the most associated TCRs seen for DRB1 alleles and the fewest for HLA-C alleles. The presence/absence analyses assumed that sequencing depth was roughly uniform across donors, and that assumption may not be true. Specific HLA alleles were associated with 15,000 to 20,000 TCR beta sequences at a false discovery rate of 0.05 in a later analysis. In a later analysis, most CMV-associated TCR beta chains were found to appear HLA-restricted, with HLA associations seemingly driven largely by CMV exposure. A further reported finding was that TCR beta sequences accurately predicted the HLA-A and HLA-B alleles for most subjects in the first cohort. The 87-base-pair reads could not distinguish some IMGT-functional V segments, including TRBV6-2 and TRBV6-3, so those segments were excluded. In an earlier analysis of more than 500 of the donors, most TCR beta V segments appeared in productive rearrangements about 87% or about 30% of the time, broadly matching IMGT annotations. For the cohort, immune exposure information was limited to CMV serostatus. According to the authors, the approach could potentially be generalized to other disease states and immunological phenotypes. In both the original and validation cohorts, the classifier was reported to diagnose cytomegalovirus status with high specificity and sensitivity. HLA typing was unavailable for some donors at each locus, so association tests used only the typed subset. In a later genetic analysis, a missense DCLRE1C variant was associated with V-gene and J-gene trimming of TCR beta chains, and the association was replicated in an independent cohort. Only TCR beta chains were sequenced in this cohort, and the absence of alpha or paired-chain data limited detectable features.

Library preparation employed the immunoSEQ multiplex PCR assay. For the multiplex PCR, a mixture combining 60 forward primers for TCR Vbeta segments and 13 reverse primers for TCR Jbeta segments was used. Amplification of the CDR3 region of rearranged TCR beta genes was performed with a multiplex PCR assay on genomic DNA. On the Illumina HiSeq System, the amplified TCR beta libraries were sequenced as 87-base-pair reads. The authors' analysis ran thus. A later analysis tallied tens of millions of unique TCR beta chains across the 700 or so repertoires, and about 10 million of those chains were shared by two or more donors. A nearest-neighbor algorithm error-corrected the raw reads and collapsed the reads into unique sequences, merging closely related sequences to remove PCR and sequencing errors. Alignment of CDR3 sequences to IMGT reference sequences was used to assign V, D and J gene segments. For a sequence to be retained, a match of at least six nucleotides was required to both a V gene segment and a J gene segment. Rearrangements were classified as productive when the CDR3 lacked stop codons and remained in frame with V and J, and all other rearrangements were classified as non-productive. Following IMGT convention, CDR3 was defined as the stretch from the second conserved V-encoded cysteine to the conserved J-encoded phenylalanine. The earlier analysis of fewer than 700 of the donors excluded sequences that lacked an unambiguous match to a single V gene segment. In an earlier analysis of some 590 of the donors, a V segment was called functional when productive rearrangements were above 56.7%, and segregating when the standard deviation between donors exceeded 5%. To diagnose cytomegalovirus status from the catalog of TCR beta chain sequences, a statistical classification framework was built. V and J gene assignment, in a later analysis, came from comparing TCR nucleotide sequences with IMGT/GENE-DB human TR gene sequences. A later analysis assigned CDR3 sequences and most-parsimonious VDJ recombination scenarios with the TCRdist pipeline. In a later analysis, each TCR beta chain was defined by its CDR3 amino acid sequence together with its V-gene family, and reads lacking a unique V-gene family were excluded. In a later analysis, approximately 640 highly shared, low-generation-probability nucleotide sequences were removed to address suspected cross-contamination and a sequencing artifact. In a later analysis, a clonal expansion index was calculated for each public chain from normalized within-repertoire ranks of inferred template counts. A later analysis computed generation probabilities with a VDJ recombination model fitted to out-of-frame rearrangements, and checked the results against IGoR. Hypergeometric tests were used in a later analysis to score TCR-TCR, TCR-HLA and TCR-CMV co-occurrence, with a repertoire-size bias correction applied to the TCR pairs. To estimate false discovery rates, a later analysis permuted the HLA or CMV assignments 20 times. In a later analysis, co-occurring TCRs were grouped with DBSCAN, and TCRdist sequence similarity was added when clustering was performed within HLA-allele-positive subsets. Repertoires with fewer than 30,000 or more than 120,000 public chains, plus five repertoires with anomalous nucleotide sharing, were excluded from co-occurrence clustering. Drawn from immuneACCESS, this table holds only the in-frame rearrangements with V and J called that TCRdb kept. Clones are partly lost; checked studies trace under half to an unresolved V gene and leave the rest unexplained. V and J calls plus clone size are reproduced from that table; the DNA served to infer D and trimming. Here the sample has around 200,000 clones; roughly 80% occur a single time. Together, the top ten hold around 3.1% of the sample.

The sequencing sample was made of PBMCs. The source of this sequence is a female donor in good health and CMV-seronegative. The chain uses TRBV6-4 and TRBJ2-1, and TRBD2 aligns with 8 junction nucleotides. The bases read TGTGCCAGCAGTAATCAGGCGGGAGGCTACAATGAGCAGTTCTTC. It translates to CASSNQAGGYNEQFF.